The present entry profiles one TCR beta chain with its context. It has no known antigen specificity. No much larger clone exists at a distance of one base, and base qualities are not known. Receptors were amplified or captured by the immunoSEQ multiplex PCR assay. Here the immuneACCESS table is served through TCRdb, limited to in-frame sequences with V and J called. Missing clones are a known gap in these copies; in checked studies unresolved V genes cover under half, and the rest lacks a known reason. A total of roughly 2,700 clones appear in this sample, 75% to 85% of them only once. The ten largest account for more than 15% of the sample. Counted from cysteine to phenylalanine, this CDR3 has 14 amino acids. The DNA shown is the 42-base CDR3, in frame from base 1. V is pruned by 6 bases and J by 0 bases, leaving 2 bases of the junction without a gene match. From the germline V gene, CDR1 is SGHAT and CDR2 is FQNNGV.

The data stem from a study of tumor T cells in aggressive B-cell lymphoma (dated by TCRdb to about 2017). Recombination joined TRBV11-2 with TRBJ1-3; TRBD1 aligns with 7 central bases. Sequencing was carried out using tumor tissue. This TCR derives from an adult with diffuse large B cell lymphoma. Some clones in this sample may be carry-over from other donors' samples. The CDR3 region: CASRTGFSGNTIYF. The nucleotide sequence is TGTGCCAGCAGGACAGGGTTCTCTGGAAACACCATATATTTT.